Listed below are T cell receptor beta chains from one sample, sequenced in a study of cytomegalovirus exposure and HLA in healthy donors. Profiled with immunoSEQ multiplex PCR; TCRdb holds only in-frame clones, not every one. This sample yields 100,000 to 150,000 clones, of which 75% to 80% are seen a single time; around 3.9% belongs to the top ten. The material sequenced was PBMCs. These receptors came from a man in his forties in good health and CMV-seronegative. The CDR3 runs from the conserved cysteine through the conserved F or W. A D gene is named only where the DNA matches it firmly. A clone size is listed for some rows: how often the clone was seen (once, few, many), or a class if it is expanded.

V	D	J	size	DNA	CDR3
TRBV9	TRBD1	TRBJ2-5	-	TGTGCCAGCAGCGACGGCCCGGGACAGTATTCTCTTGGAGAGACCCAGTACTTC	CASSDGPGQYSLGETQYF
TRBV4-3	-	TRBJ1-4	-	TGCGCCAGCAGCCAAGATCGGGGGGGAAAACTGTTTTTT	CASSQDRGGKLFF
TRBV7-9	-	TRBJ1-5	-	TGTGCCAGCAGCTTAAGGGGTCAGCCCCAGCATTTT	CASSLRGQPQHF
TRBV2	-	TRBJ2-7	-	TGTGCCAACTATGGAAGAGCCCCCTACGAGCAGTACTTC	CANYGRAPYEQYF
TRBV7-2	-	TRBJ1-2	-	TGTGCCAGCAGCTTAAGAGGCGCCGGCGACTATGGCTACACCTTC	CASSLRGAGDYGYTF
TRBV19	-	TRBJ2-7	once	TGTGCCAGTAGTATGGGCAGTTACGAGCAGTACTTC	CASSMGSYEQYF
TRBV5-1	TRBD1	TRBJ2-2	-	TGCGCCAGCAGCCCTCGGGGACAGGACAGGGCAACCGGGGAGCTGTTTTTT	CASSPRGQDRATGELFF
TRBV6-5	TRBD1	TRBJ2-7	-	TGTGCCACGCACGTAGGACAGGGGGCTTACGAGCAGTACTTC	CATHVGQGAYEQYF
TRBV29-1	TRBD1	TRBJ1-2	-	TGCAGCGTGACCCAGGGGGGCTATGGCTACACCTTC	CSVTQGGYGYTF
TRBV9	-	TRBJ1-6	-	TGTGCCAGCAGCCTAGAAGGGGGTCCCCTGTCACCCCTCCACTTT	CASSLEGGPLSPLHF
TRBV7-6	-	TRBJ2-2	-	TGTGCCAGCAGCCTATTTCAATACACCGGGGAGCTGTTTTTT	CASSLFQYTGELFF
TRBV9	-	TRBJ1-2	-	TGTGCCAGCAGCGTAGACAGGAGCTATGGCTACACCTTC	CASSVDRSYGYTF
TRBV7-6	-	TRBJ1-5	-	TGTGCCAGCAGCTTTGACAGAAATCAGCCCCAGCATTTT	CASSFDRNQPQHF
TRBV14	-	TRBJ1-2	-	TGTGCCAGCAGCCAAGGGGGGGGGCTCCATGGCCACACCTTC	CASSQGGGLHGHTF
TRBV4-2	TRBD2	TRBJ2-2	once	TGTGCCAGCAGCCAAGTCCGGGGGGACAACACCGGGGAGCTGTTTTTT	CASSQVRGDNTGELFF
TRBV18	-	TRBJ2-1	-	TGTGCCAGCTCCACAGGGTCCGACAATGAGCAGTTCTTC	CASSTGSDNEQFF
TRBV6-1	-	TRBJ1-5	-	TGTGCCAGCAGGGAGACCCCTAATCAGCCCCAGCATTTT	CASRETPNQPQHF
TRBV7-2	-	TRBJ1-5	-	TGTGCCAGCAGCTCGCAGGGATTTAACAATAATCAGCCCCAGCATTTT	CASSSQGFNNNQPQHF
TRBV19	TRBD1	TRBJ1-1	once	TGTGCCAGTAATAACCCCCCAGGGGGCGTTTGGACTGAAGCTTTCTTT	CASNNPPGGVWTEAFF
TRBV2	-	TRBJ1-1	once	TGTGCCAGCGGAAAACAGGAAGCTTTCTTT	CASGKQEAFF
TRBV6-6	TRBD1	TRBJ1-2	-	TGTGCCAGCAGTTACACCGGGACAGATGGCTACACCTTC	CASSYTGTDGYTF
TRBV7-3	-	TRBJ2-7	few	TGTGCCAGCAGCGGGAGAGGCGGCGAGCAGTACTTC	CASSGRGGEQYF
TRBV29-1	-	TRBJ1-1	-	TGCAGCGTGCTGGACAGCTACATGGACACTGAAGCTTTCTTT	CSVLDSYMDTEAFF
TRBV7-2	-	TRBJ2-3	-	TGTGCCAGCAGCCAAGGGGCAGATACGCAGTATTTT	CASSQGADTQYF